The present T cell receptor beta chain was sequenced within a study of lymphopenia after photon versus proton radiotherapy. Study-level results: Proton therapy kept repertoires fairly stable, unlike photons, which gained effector/memory cells. After the lymphocyte nadir, photon-treated repertoires showed oligoclonal expansion, especially of CD8+ Temra cells.

The assay was immunoSEQ multiplex PCR, and TCRdb's table has in-frame clones only and misses some. The sample records roughly 42,000 clones, roughly 85% being singletons. V was clipped by 3 bases and J by 2 bases, with 4 bases between them. This CDR3 contains 12 residues. Germline CDR1 reads SGDLS; CDR2 reads YYNGEE. About this clone itself: Its specificity is unknown.

Sequencing used peripheral blood, obtained from a patient treated with photon-based radiotherapy. This clonotype was sampled from a man aged 35-49 years with gastric cancer. The chain uses TRBV9 and TRBJ2-3; D gene unclear. For the CDR3, the DNA is TGTGCCAGCAGCGGCAACACAGATACGCAGTATTTT. Amino acid sequence: CASSGNTDTQYF.